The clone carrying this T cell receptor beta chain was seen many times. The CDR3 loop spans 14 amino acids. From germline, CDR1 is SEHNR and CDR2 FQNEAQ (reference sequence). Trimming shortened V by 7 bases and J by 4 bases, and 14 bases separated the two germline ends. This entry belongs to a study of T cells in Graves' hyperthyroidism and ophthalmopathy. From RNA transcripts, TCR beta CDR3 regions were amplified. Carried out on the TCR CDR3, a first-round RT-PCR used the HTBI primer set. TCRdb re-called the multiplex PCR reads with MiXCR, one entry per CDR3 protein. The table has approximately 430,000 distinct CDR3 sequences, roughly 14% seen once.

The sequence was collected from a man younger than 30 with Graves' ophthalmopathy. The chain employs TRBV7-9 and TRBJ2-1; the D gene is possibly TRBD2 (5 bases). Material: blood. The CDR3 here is CASNGEPGYNEQFF. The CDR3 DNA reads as TGTGCCAGCAACGGGGAACCCGGATACAATGAGCAGTTCTTC. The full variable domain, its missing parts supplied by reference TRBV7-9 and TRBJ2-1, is DTGVSQNPRHKITKRGQNVTFRCDPISEHNRLYWYRQTLGQGPEFLTYFQNEAQLEKSRLLSDRFSAERPKGSFSTLEIQRTEQGDSAMYLCASNGEPGYNEQFFGPGTRLTVL.